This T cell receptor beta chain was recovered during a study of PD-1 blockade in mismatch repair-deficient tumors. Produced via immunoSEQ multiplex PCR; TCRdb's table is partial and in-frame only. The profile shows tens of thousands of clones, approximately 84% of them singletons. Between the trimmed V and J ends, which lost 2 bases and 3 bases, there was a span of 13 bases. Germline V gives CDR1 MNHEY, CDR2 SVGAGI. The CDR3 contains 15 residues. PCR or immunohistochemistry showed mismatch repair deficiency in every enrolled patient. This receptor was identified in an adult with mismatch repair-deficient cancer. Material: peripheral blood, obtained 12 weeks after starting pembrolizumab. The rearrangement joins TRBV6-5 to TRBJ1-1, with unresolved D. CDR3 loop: CASSYHSKVDTEAFF. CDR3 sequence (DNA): TGTGCCAGCAGTTACCATAGCAAGGTGGACACTGAAGCTTTCTTT.